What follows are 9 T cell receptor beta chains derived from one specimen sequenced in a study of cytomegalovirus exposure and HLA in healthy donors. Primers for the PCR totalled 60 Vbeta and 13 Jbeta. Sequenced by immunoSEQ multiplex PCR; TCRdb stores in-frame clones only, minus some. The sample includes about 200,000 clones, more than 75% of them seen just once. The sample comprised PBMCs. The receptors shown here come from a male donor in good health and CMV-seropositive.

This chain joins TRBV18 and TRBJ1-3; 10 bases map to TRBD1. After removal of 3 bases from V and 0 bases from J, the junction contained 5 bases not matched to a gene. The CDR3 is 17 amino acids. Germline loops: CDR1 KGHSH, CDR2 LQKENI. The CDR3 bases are TGTGCCAGCTCACCGACGGGACAGGGGAGCTCTGGAAACACCATATATTTT. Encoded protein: CASSPTGQGSSGNTIYF.

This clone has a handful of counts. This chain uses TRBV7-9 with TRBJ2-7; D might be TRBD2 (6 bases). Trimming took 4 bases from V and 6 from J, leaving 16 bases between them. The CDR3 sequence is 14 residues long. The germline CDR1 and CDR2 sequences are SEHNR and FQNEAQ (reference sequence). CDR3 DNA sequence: TGTGCCAGCAGCTCCTCGGAGACTAGAGGCGAGCAGTACTTC. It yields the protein CASSSSETRGEQYF.

In DNA form, the CDR3 reads TGTGCCAGCAGTGACTTAGCCGAGACCCAGTACTTC. Encoded protein: CASSDLAETQYF. This chain connects TRBV6-1 to TRBJ2-5; D call uncertain. Trimming took off 3 bases at V and 5 bases at J, with 7 bases between the two ends. The CDR3 has 12 residues. Germline CDR1 is MNHNS and CDR2 is SASEGT.

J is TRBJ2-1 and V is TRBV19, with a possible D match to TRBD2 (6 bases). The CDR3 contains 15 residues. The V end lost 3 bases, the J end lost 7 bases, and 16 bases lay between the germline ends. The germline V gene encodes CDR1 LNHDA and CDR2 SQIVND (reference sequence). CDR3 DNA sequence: TGTGCCAGTAGTATTTTCTCGGGGGTGGGGAATGAGCAGTTCTTC. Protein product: CASSIFSGVGNEQFF.

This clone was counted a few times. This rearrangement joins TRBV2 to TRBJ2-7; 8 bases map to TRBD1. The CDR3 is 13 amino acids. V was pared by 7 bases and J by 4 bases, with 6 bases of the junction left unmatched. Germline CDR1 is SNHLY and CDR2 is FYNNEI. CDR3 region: CASNSGQGYEQYF. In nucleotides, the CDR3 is TGTGCCAGCAATTCCGGACAGGGATACGAGCAGTACTTC. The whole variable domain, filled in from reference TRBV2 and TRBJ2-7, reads EPEVTQTPSHQVTQMGQEVILRCVPISNHLYFYWYRQILGQKVEFLVSFYNNEISEKSEIFDDQFSVERPDGSNFTLKIRSTKLEDSAMYFCASNSGQGYEQYFGPGTRLTVT.

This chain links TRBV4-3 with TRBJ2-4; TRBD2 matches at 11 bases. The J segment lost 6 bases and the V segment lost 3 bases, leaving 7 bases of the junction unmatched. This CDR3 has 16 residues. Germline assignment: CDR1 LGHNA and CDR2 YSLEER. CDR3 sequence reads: CASSQVAGGARNIQYF. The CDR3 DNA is TGCGCCAGCAGCCAGGTAGCGGGAGGGGCTCGAAACATTCAGTACTTC.

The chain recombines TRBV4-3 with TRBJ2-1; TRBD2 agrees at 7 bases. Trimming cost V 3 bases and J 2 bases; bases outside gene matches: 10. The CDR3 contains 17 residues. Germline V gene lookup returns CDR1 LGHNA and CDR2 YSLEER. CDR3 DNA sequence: TGCGCCAGCAGCCAGTCCCTCGGGAGGACTACCTACAATGAGCAGTTCTTC. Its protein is CASSQSLGRTTYNEQFF.

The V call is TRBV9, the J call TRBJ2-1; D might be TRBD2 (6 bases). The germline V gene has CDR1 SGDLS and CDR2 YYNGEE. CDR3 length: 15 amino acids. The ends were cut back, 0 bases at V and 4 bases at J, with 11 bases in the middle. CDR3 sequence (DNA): TGTGCCAGCAGCGTAGGGGGGAGGCCTTACAATGAGCAGTTCTTC. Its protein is CASSVGGRPYNEQFF.

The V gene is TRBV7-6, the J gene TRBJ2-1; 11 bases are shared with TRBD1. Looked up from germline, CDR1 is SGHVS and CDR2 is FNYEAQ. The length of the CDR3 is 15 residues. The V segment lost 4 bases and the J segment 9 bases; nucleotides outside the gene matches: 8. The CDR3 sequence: CASSWGQGVRSEQFF. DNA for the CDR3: TGTGCCAGCAGCTGGGGACAGGGGGTTCGGAGTGAGCAGTTCTTC.